These T cell receptor beta chains were read from a single sample in a study of OX40 agonist ivuxolimab in advanced cancers. Assay: immunoSEQ multiplex PCR; the TCRdb copy retains only in-frame clones and omits some. This table has roughly 71,000 clones, around 85% appearing once. Sequenced material: CD4+ or CD8+ T cells sorted from blood, taken in a trial of the OX40 agonist ivuxolimab. The receptors derive from an adult with an advanced solid tumor such as melanoma, head and neck, liver or kidney cancer. CDR3s leave out the opening cysteine and the closing phenylalanine or tryptophan.

j_call,cdr3_length,v_call,cdr3_aa
TRBJ1-2,10,TRBV30,AWAAGKYGYT
TRBJ2-2,15,TRBV7-2,ASSLAPTSGRAGELF
TRBJ2-7,12,TRBV2,ASSVGLAAYEQY
TRBJ1-4,13,TRBV19,ASRSGLRFNEKLF
TRBJ2-7,13,TRBV11-1,ASSGTSVPIYEQY
TRBJ1-4,16,TRBV19,ASSIRYQAPATNEKLF
TRBJ1-1,11,TRBV27,ASKIRVNTEAF
TRBJ2-7,11,TRBV7-8,ASSFRQGNEQY
TRBJ2-1,12,TRBV29-1,SVGAGYSYNEQF
TRBJ2-6,9,TRBV6-5,ASGEANVLT
TRBJ2-2,13,TRBV28,ASVRQGAFTGELF
TRBJ2-5,12,TRBV5-1,ASSSGGPPETQY
TRBJ1-2,12,TRBV18,ASSPPREEGGYT
TRBJ2-5,14,TRBV7-8,ASSLALGRGQETQY
TRBJ2-3,11,TRBV6-5,ASSLPGGNTQY
TRBJ2-5,12,TRBV5-1,ASSLRGSQETQY
TRBJ2-3,14,TRBV2,ASSEDLSGRADTQY
TRBJ1-5,13,TRBV7-8,ASSPRGGLGQPQH
TRBJ2-7,13,TRBV2,ASSLGQITLYEQY
TRBJ2-4,14,TRBV27,ASSLMGVLAKNIQY
TRBJ2-3,12,TRBV4-3,ASSQSGVADTQY
TRBJ1-5,13,TRBV5-4,ASSFGGNVNQPQH
TRBJ1-2,12,TRBV28,ASSLKTGGGGYT
TRBJ2-1,15,TRBV11-3,ASSPRPKREAYNEQF
TRBJ1-3,12,TRBV19,ASRQTASGNTIY
TRBJ1-6,10,TRBV30,AWSKSNSPLH
TRBJ2-3,15,TRBV19,ASSANRLAGVPDTQY
TRBJ1-5,17,TRBV19,ASSIRFGGPTDSNQPQH
TRBJ2-7,11,TRBV19,ASSTVRGHEQY
TRBJ2-2,12,TRBV28,ASSLGGQGGELF
TRBJ2-3,11,TRBV19,ASSRQTADTQY
TRBJ2-3,15,TRBV9,ASSPTPAGPSTDTQY
TRBJ2-4,15,TRBV9,ASSVGGADLAKNIQY
TRBJ2-1,15,TRBV10-2,ASSGTSGRVSYNEQF
TRBJ1-4,15,TRBV27,ASSSPGTGAANEKLF
TRBJ1-2,11,TRBV2,ASRMGVNYGYT
TRBJ2-7,12,TRBV7-9,ASSFRDTSYEQY
TRBJ2-1,14,TRBV4-1,ASSPGLAGKWNEQF
TRBJ2-1,13,TRBV5-4,ASSLAQWPYNEQF
TRBJ1-6,13,TRBV6-5,ASSYGGQGYSPLH
TRBJ1-2,12,TRBV7-2,ASHLGGANYGYT
TRBJ1-2,11,TRBV6-5,ASSYIPGYGYT
TRBJ1-2,12,TRBV12-5,ASGSPRANYGYT
TRBJ1-2,13,TRBV28,ASSSRWGGNYGYT
TRBJ1-1,14,TRBV5-4,ASSQPKGYSNTEAF
TRBJ2-1,16,TRBV10-3,AISESLGGTLAYNEQF
TRBJ2-2,9,TRBV14,ASSSTRELF
TRBJ2-5,15,TRBV11-1,ASSSGRQLAYQETQY
TRBJ2-7,12,TRBV28,ASSRPPGTGEQY
TRBJ1-2,12,TRBV5-1,ASSLEGANYGYT
TRBJ2-1,12,TRBV6-5,ASSLGLAEGEQF
TRBJ1-6,12,TRBV19,ASSPGRTNSPLH
TRBJ1-5,10,TRBV5-6,ASSLAGQPQH
TRBJ2-4,13,TRBV10-3,AISEEQTGLNIQY
TRBJ2-1,12,TRBV7-9,ASSLYGGVNEQF
TRBJ1-2,14,TRBV12-5,ASGLTPGGANYGYT
TRBJ2-7,11,TRBV18,ASSPTVSYEQY
TRBJ1-1,13,TRBV5-4,ASTTPQRGKTEAF
TRBJ1-4,12,TRBV2,ASSEGRADEKLF
TRBJ1-5,14,TRBV12-5,TSGPPDRGRSQPQH